This passage covers 20 T cell receptor beta chains from one sample sequenced in a study of T cells in Graves' hyperthyroidism and ophthalmopathy. Amplification targeted TCR beta CDR3 regions from RNA transcripts. HTBI primers drove first-round RT-PCR of the TCR CDR3. MiXCR, run by TCRdb on the multiplex PCR reads, gives a single entry per CDR3 protein. The table records about 420,000 distinct CDR3 sequences, roughly an eighth of them present only once. The sequencing sample was made of blood. These receptors were collected from a young woman with Graves' hyperthyroidism.

This chain joins TRBV2 and TRBJ2-7, with 10 nucleotides matching TRBD1. The ends lost 4 bases at V and 2 bases at J; junction bases unmatched: 5. The germline V gene encodes CDR1 SNHLY and CDR2 FYNNEI. This CDR3 contains 15 residues. This CDR3 is CASSGPGTGAYEQYF. The CDR3 DNA reads as TGTGCCAGCAGTGGACCCGGGACAGGGGCCTACGAGCAGTACTTC.

This clonotype has just a few counts. The chain carries TRBV30 and TRBJ2-7; D may be TRBD1 (6 bases). The CDR3 has 12 amino acids. Germline lookup yields CDR1 GTSNPN and CDR2 SVGIG (reference sequence). V was trimmed by 4 bases and J by 4 bases, leaving 11 bases between them. This CDR3 reads CAWTRGTYEQYF. CDR3 DNA: TGTGCCTGGACCAGGGGAACGTACGAGCAGTACTTC.

There are many counts of this clonotype. For the CDR3, the DNA is TGCAGCGTTGAAAGCAGGAGCTCCTACAATGAGCAGTTCTTC. Translation: CSVESRSSYNEQFF. V usage is TRBV29-1 and J usage is TRBJ2-1; D call uncertain. V gave up 2 bases and J gave up 0 bases, with 8 bases separating them. The CDR3 spans 14 residues. The germline V gene encodes CDR1 SQVTM and CDR2 ANQGSEA.

Regarding this clonotype: At one of its ends the junction is not consistent with the germline gene, which may arise from a read error. The chain carries TRBV7-2 and TRBJ2-6; no clear D. The CDR3 loop spans 16 amino acids. Per the germline V gene, CDR1 is SGHTA and CDR2 is FQGNSA. The CDR3 DNA follows: TGTGCCACCAGCCTACAACAAAGCTCTGGGGCCAACGTCCTGACTTTC. Translated: CATSLQQSSGANVLTF.

This clonotype was counted at least ten times. The J gene is TRBJ1-2, the V gene TRBV30; D uncertain. CDR1 is GTSNPN, CDR2 SVGIG, per germline (reference sequence). Trimming stripped 0 bases from V and 0 bases from J, with 8 bases between. There are 14 residues in the CDR3. CDR3 coding DNA: TGTGCCTGGAGTGTCACTGCCTCTAACTATGGCTACACCTTC. It translates to CAWSVTASNYGYTF.

This clonotype was seen ten or more times. V usage is TRBV20-1 and J usage is TRBJ2-1; a possible D gene is TRBD2 (6 bases). Germline V gives CDR1 DFQATT, CDR2 SNEGSKA (reference sequence). This CDR3 has 17 amino acids. The CDR3 DNA reads as TGCAATCCGGTATGGCGGGACTTATCACGAACCTACAATGAGCAGTTCTTC. Translated, it gives CNPVWRDLSRTYNEQFF.

This clonotype was seen a few times. The chain links TRBV7-2 to TRBJ2-2, with 12 bases identical to TRBD2. The CDR3 has 18 amino acids. Germline assignment: CDR1 SGHTA and CDR2 FQGNSA. V gave up 8 bases and J gave up 1 base; unmatched junction bases: 11. The CDR3 DNA is TGTGCCAGCTGGCTGTCGGGACTAGCGGGCGGGAACACCGGGGAGCTGTTTTTT. Its protein is CASWLSGLAGGNTGELFF.

In its sample, this clonotype was seen many times. The gene calls are TRBV7-9 and TRBJ2-2; 8 bases fit TRBD2. The CDR3 runs 17 residues. V was pared by 3 bases and J by 1 base, with 7 bases of the junction left unmatched. Germline CDR1 SEHNR, CDR2 FQNEAQ (reference sequence). The CDR3 is CASSFGPAGGNTGELFF. CDR3 in DNA: TGTGCCAGCAGCTTTGGCCCGGCGGGAGGGAACACCGGGGAGCTGTTTTTT. Based on the CDR3 plus reference TRBV7-9 and TRBJ2-2, the full variable domain is DTGVSQNPRHKITKRGQNVTFRCDPISEHNRLYWYRQTLGQGPEFLTYFQNEAQLEKSRLLSDRFSAERPKGSFSTLEIQRTEQGDSAMYLCASSFGPAGGNTGELFFGEGSRLTVL.

The V call is TRBV6-1, the J call TRBJ2-7; D remains unclear. Germline V gene data show CDR1 as MNHNS and CDR2 as SASEGT. This CDR3 contains 11 residues. The ends were cut back, 4 bases at V and 6 bases at J, with 7 bases in the middle. The CDR3 nucleotides are TGTGCCAGCAGTGTCGGTGTCGAGCAGTACTTC. Encoded protein: CASSVGVEQYF.

This clonotype was counted at least ten times. The chain couples TRBV5-1 to TRBJ2-7; a possible D gene is TRBD1 (5 bases). Trimming took 0 bases from V and 0 from J, leaving 13 bases between them. This CDR3 has 16 amino acids. Germline CDR1 SGHRS, CDR2 YFSETQ. CDR3 nucleotides: TGCGCCAGCAGCTTGGCGTTTGCAGGGAACTCCTACGAGCAGTACTTC. Translating gives CASSLAFAGNSYEQYF.

This clonotype was observed a handful of times. The chain has TRBV20-1 and TRBJ2-7, with D tentatively TRBD1 (6 bases). CDR3 length equals 14 residues. Trimming shortened V by 6 bases and J by 4 bases, and 19 bases separated the two germline ends. Germline CDR1 and CDR2: DFQATT and SNEGSKA (reference sequence). The CDR3: CSASGGDIGYEQYF. The CDR3 DNA reads TGCAGTGCCTCAGGTGGGGACATAGGTTACGAGCAGTACTTC.

This clonotype has a handful of counts. V is TRBV13 and J is TRBJ2-4; 9 nucleotides align to TRBD1. In germline, CDR1 is PRHDT, CDR2 FYEKMQ (reference sequence). Trimming took 3 bases from V and 1 from J; bases not matched to a gene: 13. This CDR3 region has 19 residues. Here the CDR3 DNA reads TGTGCCAGCAGCTTGTTGGGACAGGGACCAGCGGTGGCCAAAAACATTCAGTACTTC. This encodes CASSLLGQGPAVAKNIQYF.

This clonotype was observed many times. The chain is built from TRBV20-1 and TRBJ2-7; 9 nucleotides align to TRBD1. V lost 2 bases, J lost 2 bases, and 7 bases stayed unmatched. This CDR3 region has 15 residues. Germline V lookup: CDR1 DFQATT, CDR2 SNEGSKA (reference sequence). The CDR3 bases are TGCAGTGCTAGATCTTCCGGGACAGGGCCCTACGAGCAGTACTTC. Translation: CSARSSGTGPYEQYF.

The J gene is TRBJ2-3, the V gene TRBV3-1; 14 nucleotides align to TRBD2. V lost 4 bases to trimming and J lost 5 bases; unmatched junction nucleotides: 14. Germline V CDR1 and CDR2: LGHDT, YNNKEL (reference sequence). The CDR3 has 19 amino acids. The DNA for the CDR3 is TGTGCCAGCAGCCCTGGGACCGGGACTAGCGGGGGCTGGGAAGATACGCAGTATTTT. Protein: CASSPGTGTSGGWEDTQYF.

The rearrangement joins TRBV18 to TRBJ1-4; a weak D match, TRBD1 (5 bases). Per the germline V gene, CDR1 is KGHSH and CDR2 is LQKENI. The CDR3 loop spans 16 amino acids. Trimming took off 3 bases at V and 5 bases at J, with 16 bases between the two ends. The CDR3 here is CASSPQNGAPNEKLFF. The CDR3 bases are TGTGCCAGCTCACCGCAGAACGGGGCCCCCAATGAAAAACTGTTTTTT. Combining the CDR3 with reference TRBV18 and TRBJ1-4 gives the whole variable domain NAGVMQNPRHLVRRRGQEARLRCSPMKGHSHVYWYRQLPEEGLKFMVYLQKENIIDESGMPKERFSAEFPKEGPSILRIQQVVRGDSAAYFCASSPQNGAPNEKLFFGSGTQLSVL.

This clonotype has a handful of counts. The CDR3 ends on some other residue instead of the conserved phenylalanine or tryptophan, so this is likely a read error. CDR3 sequence (DNA): TGCAGCGTTGGGGCAGGGGCGTTCACTGAAGCTTTCCTT. Protein product: CSVGAGAFTEAFL. The chain carries TRBV29-1 and TRBJ1-1; D may be TRBD1 (6 bases). Germline V gene data show CDR1 as SQVTM and CDR2 as ANQGSEA. V lost 4 bases, J lost 4 bases, and 13 bases lay in between. This CDR3 region has 13 residues.

This clonotype has only a few counts. The CDR3 spells CASSLLGPVPTTDTQYF. DNA for the CDR3: TGTGCCAGCAGTTTACTCGGGCCCGTTCCGACCACAGATACGCAGTATTTT. The chain has TRBV6-5 and TRBJ2-3; D unresolved. CDR1 is MNHEY, CDR2 SVGAGI, per germline. The CDR3 extends over 17 amino acids. With 4 bases removed from V and 2 bases from J, the gap between germline ends came to 19 bases.

V gene TRBV5-5 combines with J gene TRBJ1-1, with 9 bases lining up with TRBD1. From germline, CDR1 is SGHKS and CDR2 YYEKEE (reference sequence). The CDR3 has 15 amino acids. The ends lost 5 bases at V and 6 bases at J; junction bases unmatched: 11. The CDR3 region is CASRLTGGGYSEAFF. The CDR3 DNA reads as TGTGCCAGCAGACTCACAGGGGGCGGGTACTCTGAAGCTTTCTTT.

V gene TRBV5-1 combines with J gene TRBJ2-6; D is unclear. The CDR3 is made up of 18 amino acids. The ends were cut back, 0 bases at V and 4 bases at J, with 17 bases in the middle. Germline V gene sequence: CDR1 SGHRS, CDR2 YFSETQ. The CDR3: CASSLAKGPNTGANVLTF. The CDR3 DNA is TGCGCCAGCAGCTTGGCCAAGGGCCCAAATACGGGGGCCAACGTCCTGACTTTC.

To note about this clonotype: One base away lies a much larger clone, so this may be a sequencing read error. No conserved phenylalanine or tryptophan ends this CDR3, so it is likely a read error. The chain employs TRBV12-3 or TRBV12-4 and TRBJ2-2, with D possibly being TRBD1 or TRBD2 (6 bases each). The CDR3 length is 15 residues. V shed 5 bases and J shed 4 bases, with 14 bases lying between them. In DNA form, the CDR3 reads TGTGCCAGCAGTCCCCTAGGGGGAGGCACCGGGGAGCTGTTTTCT. Its protein is CASSPLGGGTGELFS.